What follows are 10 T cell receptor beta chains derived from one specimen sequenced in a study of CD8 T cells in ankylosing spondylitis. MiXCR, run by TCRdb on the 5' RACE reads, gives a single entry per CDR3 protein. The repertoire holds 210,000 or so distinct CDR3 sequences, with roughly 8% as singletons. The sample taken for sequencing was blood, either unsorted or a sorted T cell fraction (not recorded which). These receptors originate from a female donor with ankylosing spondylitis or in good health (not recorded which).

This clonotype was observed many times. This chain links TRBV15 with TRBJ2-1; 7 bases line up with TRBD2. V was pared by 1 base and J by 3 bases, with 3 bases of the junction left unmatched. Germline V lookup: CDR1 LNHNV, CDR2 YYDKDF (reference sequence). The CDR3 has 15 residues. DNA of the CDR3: TGTGCCACCAGCAGAGGTGCGGGAGACTACAATGAGCAGTTCTTC. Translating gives CATSRGAGDYNEQFF.

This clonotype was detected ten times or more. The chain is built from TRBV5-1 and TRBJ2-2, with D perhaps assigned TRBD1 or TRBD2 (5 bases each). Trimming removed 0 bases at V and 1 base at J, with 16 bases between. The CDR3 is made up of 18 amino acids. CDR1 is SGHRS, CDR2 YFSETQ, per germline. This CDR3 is CASSLDGAARGNTGELFF. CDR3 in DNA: TGCGCCAGCAGCTTGGACGGGGCAGCGAGAGGGAACACCGGGGAGCTGTTTTTT.

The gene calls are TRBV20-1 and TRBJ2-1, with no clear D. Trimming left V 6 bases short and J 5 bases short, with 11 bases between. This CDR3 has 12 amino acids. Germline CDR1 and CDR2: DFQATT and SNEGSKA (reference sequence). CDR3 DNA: TGCAGTGCGGAAGGGCTCAACAATGAGCAGTTCTTC. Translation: CSAEGLNNEQFF.

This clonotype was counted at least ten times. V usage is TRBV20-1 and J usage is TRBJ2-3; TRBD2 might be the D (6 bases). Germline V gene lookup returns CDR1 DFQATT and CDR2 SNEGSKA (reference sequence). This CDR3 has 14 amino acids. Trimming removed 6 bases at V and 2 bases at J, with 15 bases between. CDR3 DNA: TGCAGTGCGAGAAGGGAGGAGACCACAGATACGCAGTATTTT. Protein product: CSARREETTDTQYF.

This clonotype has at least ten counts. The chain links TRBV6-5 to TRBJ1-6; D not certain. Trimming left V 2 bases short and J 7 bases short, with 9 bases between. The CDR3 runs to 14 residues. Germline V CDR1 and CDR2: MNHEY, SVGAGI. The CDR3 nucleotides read TGTGCCAGCAGTTACACTTTCGGAAATTCACCCCTCCACTTT. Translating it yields CASSYTFGNSPLHF.

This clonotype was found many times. CDR3 region: CASSLRGAGSLFF. As DNA, the CDR3 is TGCGCCAGCAGCCTAAGAGGGGCCGGTTCACTGTTTTTT. V gene TRBV4-3 combines with J gene TRBJ1-4; D perhaps matches TRBD1 (5 bases). V was cut by 4 bases and J by 13 bases, with 16 bases left in between. The CDR3 sequence is 13 residues long. Germline V gene data show CDR1 as LGHNA and CDR2 as YSLEER.

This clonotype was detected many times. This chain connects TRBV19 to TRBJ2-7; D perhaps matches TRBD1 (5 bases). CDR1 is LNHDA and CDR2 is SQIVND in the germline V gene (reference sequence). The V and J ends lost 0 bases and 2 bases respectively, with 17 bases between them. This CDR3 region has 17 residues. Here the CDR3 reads CASSIEWQGGRPYEQYF. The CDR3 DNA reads TGTGCCAGTAGTATAGAGTGGCAGGGCGGTAGGCCCTACGAGCAGTACTTC. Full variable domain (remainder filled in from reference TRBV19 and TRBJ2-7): DGGITQSPKYLFRKEGQNVTLSCEQNLNHDAMYWYRQDPGQGLRLIYYSQIVNDFQKGDIAEGYSVSREKKESFPLTVTSAQKNPTAFYLCASSIEWQGGRPYEQYFGPGTRLTVT.

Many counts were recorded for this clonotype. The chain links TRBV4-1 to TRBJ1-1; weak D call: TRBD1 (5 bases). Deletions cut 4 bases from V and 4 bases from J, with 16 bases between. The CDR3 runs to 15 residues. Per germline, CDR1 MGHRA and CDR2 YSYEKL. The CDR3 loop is CASSLRQIDGTEAFF. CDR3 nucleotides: TGCGCCAGCAGCCTGCGACAGATAGATGGCACTGAAGCTTTCTTT.

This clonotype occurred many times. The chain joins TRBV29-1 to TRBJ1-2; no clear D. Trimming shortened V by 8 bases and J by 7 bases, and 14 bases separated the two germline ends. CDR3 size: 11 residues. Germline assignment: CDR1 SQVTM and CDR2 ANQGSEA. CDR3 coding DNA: TGCAGCTATACCGCTGGACTTGGCTACACCTTC. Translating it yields CSYTAGLGYTF.

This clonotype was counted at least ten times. CDR3 loop: CAISEEPRGGYTF. CDR3 sequence (DNA): TGTGCCATCAGTGAGGAGCCGAGGGGTGGCTACACCTTC. This chain connects TRBV10-3 to TRBJ1-2, with a weak D call TRBD1 (5 bases). This CDR3 has 13 amino acids. Trimming shortened V by 2 bases and J by 7 bases, and 11 bases separated the two germline ends. CDR1 is ENHRY, CDR2 SYGVKD, per germline.